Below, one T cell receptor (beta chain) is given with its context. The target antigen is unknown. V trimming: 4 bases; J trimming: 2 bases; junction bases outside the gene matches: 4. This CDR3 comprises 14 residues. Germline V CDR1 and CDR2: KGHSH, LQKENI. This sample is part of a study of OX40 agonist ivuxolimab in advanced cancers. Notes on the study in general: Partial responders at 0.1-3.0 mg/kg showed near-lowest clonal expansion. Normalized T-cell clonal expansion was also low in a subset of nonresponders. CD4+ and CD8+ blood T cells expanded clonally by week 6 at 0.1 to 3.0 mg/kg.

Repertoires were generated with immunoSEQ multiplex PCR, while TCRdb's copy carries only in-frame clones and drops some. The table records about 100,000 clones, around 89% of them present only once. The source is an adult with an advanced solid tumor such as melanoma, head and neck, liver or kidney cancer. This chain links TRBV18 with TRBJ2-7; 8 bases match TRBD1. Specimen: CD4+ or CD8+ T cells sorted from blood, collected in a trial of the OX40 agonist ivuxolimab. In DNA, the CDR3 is TGTGCCAGCTCACGCGGACAGGGCACCTACGAGCAGTACTTC. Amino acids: CASSRGQGTYEQYF.